The 19 T cell receptor beta chains in this list originate from one sample, sequenced in a study of response to subunit inactivated influenza vaccine. TCRdb passed the RT-PCR reads through MiXCR, listing each CDR3 protein once. Seen here are hundreds of thousands of distinct CDR3 sequences, roughly 12% observed once, and the top ten hold 9.5% to 11%. These data were likewise used in another study, on T cells expressing NK-cell markers. That publication notes: UMI-tagged 5'RACE template switching yielded the TCR beta cDNA.

This material consisted of PBMCs from blood, taken on the day of vaccination. Receptors originate from a man aged 50 or older who received an inactivated influenza vaccine.

J is TRBJ2-7 and V is TRBV20-1; D might be TRBD1 (6 bases). Trimming removed 1 base at V and 0 bases at J, with 13 bases between. CDR3 size: 15 residues. Germline assignment: CDR1 DFQATT and CDR2 SNEGSKA (reference sequence). CDR3 region: CSARVRGLSSYEQYF. The CDR3 nucleotides are TGCAGTGCTAGAGTAAGGGGGTTGAGCTCCTACGAGCAGTACTTC.

This clonotype was seen a handful of times. The chain couples TRBV5-1 to TRBJ1-4, with 9 bases identical to TRBD1. This CDR3 is built from 14 residues. Germline assignment: CDR1 SGHRS and CDR2 YFSETQ. Germline trimming cut 8 bases from V and 8 bases from J; bases unmatched to any gene: 10. CDR3 amino acids: CASSTGGAGEKLFF. The CDR3, as DNA: TGCGCCAGTAGCACAGGGGGCGCCGGGGAAAAACTGTTTTTT.

J is TRBJ2-3 and V is TRBV6-5; D remains ambiguous. The CDR3 loop spans 14 amino acids. V gave up 0 bases and J gave up 4 bases, with 8 bases separating them. Germline values: CDR1 MNHEY, CDR2 SVGAGI. In DNA, the CDR3 is TGTGCCAGCAGTTACTCCACGGTAGCAGATACGCAGTATTTT. Residues: CASSYSTVADTQYF.

The rearrangement uses TRBV12-3 or TRBV12-4 and TRBJ2-1; D gene ambiguous. V lost 3 bases, J lost 5 bases, and 14 bases lay in between. The CDR3 spans 15 residues. The CDR3 coding sequence is TGTGCCAGCAGTTTTGAAGGGATGAGAAACAATGAGCAGTTCTTC. Its translation: CASSFEGMRNNEQFF.

A few counts support this clonotype. The chain uses TRBV10-3 and TRBJ2-2, with TRBD1 matching 7 bases. Germline values: CDR1 ENHRY, CDR2 SYGVKD. The J segment lost 5 bases and the V segment lost 6 bases, leaving 9 bases of the junction unmatched. The CDR3 runs to 15 residues. DNA for the CDR3: TGTGCCATCAGGACTGGGTACAGGGGTACCGGGGAGCTGTTTTTT. Translating it yields CAIRTGYRGTGELFF.

This clonotype has a count of ten or more. The V gene is TRBV19, the J gene TRBJ2-4, with a possible D match to TRBD1 (6 bases). The CDR3 length is 18 residues. Per the germline V gene, CDR1 is LNHDA and CDR2 is SQIVND (reference sequence). V lost 5 bases and J lost 3, with 23 bases in between. This chain's CDR3 is CASSLFFGWGRDKNIQYF. The CDR3, as DNA: TGTGCCAGTAGTCTTTTTTTTGGTTGGGGGCGCGACAAAAACATTCAGTACTTC.

V and J are TRBV15 and TRBJ1-5, with TRBD1 matching 7 bases. The CDR3 contains 15 residues. CDR1 is LNHNV, CDR2 YYDKDF, per germline (reference sequence). The junction had 7 bases not matched to a gene; V was cut back by 1 base and J by 7 bases. DNA of the CDR3: TGTGCCACCAGCAGAGGTATACAGGGGAGCCAGCCCCAGCATTTT. As protein: CATSRGIQGSQPQHF.

The chain links TRBV11-2 to TRBJ2-3; perhaps D is TRBD1 or TRBD2 (5 bases each). V lost 1 base and J lost 4, with 12 bases in between. Germline CDR1 SGHAT, CDR2 FQNNGV. This CDR3 region has 15 residues. For the CDR3, the DNA is TGTGCCAGCAGCTTAGTGGGGGTTTTGGCAGATACGCAGTATTTT. It codes for CASSLVGVLADTQYF.

The chain carries TRBV6-1 and TRBJ2-7, with D unclear. V lost 0 bases to trimming and J lost 3 bases, with 6 bases between them. CDR3 size: 13 residues. Germline V gene data show CDR1 as MNHNS and CDR2 as SASEGT. The CDR3 here is CASSEASYYEQYF. Written as DNA, the CDR3 is TGTGCCAGCAGTGAAGCGTCCTACTACGAGCAGTACTTC.

The V gene is TRBV12-3 or TRBV12-4, the J gene TRBJ2-1; 9 nucleotides align to TRBD2. The ends lost 6 bases at V and 1 base at J; junction bases unmatched: 7. The CDR3 is 16 amino acids. DNA for the CDR3: TGTGCCAGCAGAGTTAGCGGGAGCCGGTCCTACAATGAGCAGTTCTTC. It translates to CASRVSGSRSYNEQFF.

This clonotype was picked up a small number of times. The CDR3 loop is CASSQGTGNYNEQFF. CDR3 in DNA: TGCGCCAGCAGCCAAGGGACAGGGAATTACAATGAGCAGTTCTTC. The rearrangement uses TRBV4-3 and TRBJ2-1; TRBD1 matches at 8 bases. The CDR3 runs to 15 residues. From germline, CDR1 is LGHNA and CDR2 YSLEER. The V gene end was trimmed by 1 base and the J gene end by 4 bases; junction bases not matched to a gene: 3.

This clonotype was seen a handful of times. The chain has TRBV2 and TRBJ2-5; D call uncertain. CDR1 and CDR2 (germline): SNHLY, FYNNEI. Between the trimmed V and J ends, which lost 1 base and 11 bases, there was a span of 8 bases. This CDR3 spans 11 amino acids. CDR3 coding DNA: TGTGCCAGCAGTGAAGACCGTCATCAGTACTTC. Translated, it gives CASSEDRHQYF.

The table lists this clonotype with a few counts. This chain links TRBV7-2 with TRBJ2-7; D gene unclear. CDR3 size: 13 residues. Germline CDR1 is SGHTA and CDR2 is FQGNSA. V was pared by 4 bases and J by 1 base, with 8 bases between. CDR3 coding DNA: TGTGCCAGCAGCTCCCAACCGTCCTACGAGCAGTACTTC. It is translated as CASSSQPSYEQYF.

The sample holds many counts of this clonotype. The chain combines TRBV3-1 with TRBJ2-7; 12 nucleotides match TRBD2. CDR1 and CDR2 (germline): LGHDT, YNNKEL (reference sequence). V gave up 0 bases and J gave up 5 bases; unmatched junction bases: 2. This CDR3 has 15 amino acids. The CDR3 is CASSQERLAGDEQYF. The CDR3 nucleotides read TGTGCCAGCAGCCAAGAGCGACTAGCGGGAGACGAGCAGTACTTC.

The chain uses TRBV4-1 and TRBJ2-7; TRBD1 aligns across 7 bases. With V trimmed by 2 bases and J by 4 bases, 11 bases remained unmatched. This CDR3 has 16 residues. CDR1 and CDR2 from the germline V gene are MGHRA and YSYEKL. The CDR3 DNA is TGCGCCAGCAGCCAACCAGCCGGGACAGATAGTTACGAGCAGTACTTC. Protein: CASSQPAGTDSYEQYF.

The chain recombines TRBV7-2 with TRBJ2-1; D gene unclear. V was trimmed by 2 bases and J by 7 bases, leaving 12 bases between them. Per the germline V gene, CDR1 is SGHTA and CDR2 is FQGNSA. This CDR3 has 14 residues. The CDR3 region is CASSLYQPGNEQFF. CDR3 DNA: TGTGCCAGCAGCTTATACCAGCCTGGGAATGAGCAGTTCTTC. Looking up the rest from reference TRBV7-2 and TRBJ2-1 gives the full variable domain: GAGVSQSPSNKVTEKGKDVELRCDPISGHTALYWYRQSLGQGLEFLIYFQGNSAPDKSGLPSDRFSAERTGGSVSTLTIQRTQQEDSAVYLCASSLYQPGNEQFFGPGTRLTVL.

The V gene is TRBV11-3, the J gene TRBJ2-2; possibly TRBD1 for D (5 bases). CDR1 SGHNT and CDR2 YENEEA come from the germline V gene. Trimming shortened V by 0 bases and J by 0 bases, and 8 bases separated the two germline ends. This CDR3 region has 16 residues. The chain's CDR3 is CASSLDNRPNTGELFF. The CDR3 nucleotides are TGTGCCAGCAGCTTAGATAACAGGCCGAACACCGGGGAGCTGTTTTTT.

This chain uses TRBV7-9 with TRBJ2-4; D not resolved. Between the trimmed V and J ends, which lost 3 bases and 0 bases, there was a span of 15 bases. Germline loops: CDR1 SEHNR, CDR2 FQNEAQ (reference sequence). The CDR3 spans 17 residues. In DNA form, the CDR3 reads TGTGCCAGCAGCTTGACCGGTCCTATTCTAGCCAAAAACATTCAGTACTTC. It is translated as CASSLTGPILAKNIQYF.

Ten or more counts support this clonotype. The chain uses TRBV6-5 and TRBJ1-2, with D possibly matching TRBD1 (5 bases). The CDR3 runs 16 residues. Germline V lookup: CDR1 MNHEY, CDR2 SVGAGI. Trimming removed 2 bases from V and 4 bases from J, with 17 bases in between. CDR3 in DNA: TGTGCCAGCAGTTACATGAGCCGGACATGGACCTATGGCTACACCTTC. This sequence encodes CASSYMSRTWTYGYTF.